This TCR beta chain was profiled in a study of cytomegalovirus exposure and HLA in healthy donors. Overall study context: T cells numbering about 179 million yielded fewer than 140 million unique TCR beta sequences in an earlier analysis. Regarding the study as a whole: The classifier reportedly diagnosed cytomegalovirus status with high specificity and sensitivity. An Asian-associated ancestry cluster reportedly showed fewer N-insertions than the roughly 700-donor mean in a later analysis. The sole available immune exposure information was CMV serostatus.

Germline trimming cut 0 bases from V and 12 bases from J; bases unmatched to any gene: 12. This CDR3 is built from 16 residues. CDR1 SGHNT and CDR2 YYREEE come from the germline V gene (reference sequence). About this clone: Its antigen is still unknown.

The PCR was carried out with 60 Vbeta primers and 13 Jbeta primers. TCRdb's table, derived via immunoSEQ multiplex PCR, lists solely in-frame clones and lacks some. Of 150,000 to 200,000 clones in the sample, about three quarters were seen once. Sequencing was performed on PBMCs. The chain uses TRBV5-4 and TRBJ2-1, with 10 bases matching TRBD2. This TCR derives from a woman aged 50 to 60 in good health and CMV-seropositive. CDR3 loop: CASSLAKSGGAVVQFF. The DNA of the CDR3 is TGTGCCAGCAGCTTGGCGAAAAGCGGGGGGGCCGTGGTGCAGTTCTTC.